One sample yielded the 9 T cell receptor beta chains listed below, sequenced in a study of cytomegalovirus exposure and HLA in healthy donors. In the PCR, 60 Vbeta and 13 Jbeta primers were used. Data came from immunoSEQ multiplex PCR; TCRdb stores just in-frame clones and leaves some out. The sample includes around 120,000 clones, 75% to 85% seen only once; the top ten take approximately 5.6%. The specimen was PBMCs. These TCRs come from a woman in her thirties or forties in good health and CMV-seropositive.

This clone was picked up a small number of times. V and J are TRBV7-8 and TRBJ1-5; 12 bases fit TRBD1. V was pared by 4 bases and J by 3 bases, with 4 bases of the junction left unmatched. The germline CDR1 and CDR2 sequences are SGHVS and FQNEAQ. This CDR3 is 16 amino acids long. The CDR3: CASSSGTGGPNQPQHF. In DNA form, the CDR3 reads TGTGCCAGCAGCTCAGGGACAGGGGGCCCCAATCAGCCCCAGCATTTT.

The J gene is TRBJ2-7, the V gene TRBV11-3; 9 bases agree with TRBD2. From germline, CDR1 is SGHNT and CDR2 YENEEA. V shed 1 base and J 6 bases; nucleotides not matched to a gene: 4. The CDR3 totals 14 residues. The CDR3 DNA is TGTGCCAGCAGCTTAGTTAGCGGGAGTGCCGAGCAGTACTTC. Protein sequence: CASSLVSGSAEQYF.

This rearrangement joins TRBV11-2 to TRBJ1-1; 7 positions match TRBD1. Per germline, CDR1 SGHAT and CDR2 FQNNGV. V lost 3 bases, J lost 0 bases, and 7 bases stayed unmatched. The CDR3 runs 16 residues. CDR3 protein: CASSFLDGTVNTEAFF. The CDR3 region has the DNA TGTGCCAGCAGCTTCCTTGATGGGACAGTGAACACTGAAGCTTTCTTT.

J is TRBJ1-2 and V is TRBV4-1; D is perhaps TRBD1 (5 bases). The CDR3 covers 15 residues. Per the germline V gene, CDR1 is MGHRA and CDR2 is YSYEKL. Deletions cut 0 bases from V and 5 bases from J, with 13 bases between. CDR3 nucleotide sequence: TGCGCCAGCAGCCAAGAGGGAAGGGGAGGGTATGGCTACACCTTC. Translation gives CASSQEGRGGYGYTF.

Here the CDR3 reads CASTLLPGQGNLYEQYF. CDR3 coding DNA: TGTGCCAGCACCCTGCTGCCGGGACAAGGGAACCTATACGAGCAGTACTTC. This chain joins TRBV28 and TRBJ2-7, with D perhaps matching TRBD1 (6 bases). The germline gives CDR1 MDHEN, CDR2 SYDVKM. Trimming removed 7 bases from V and 4 bases from J, with 26 bases in between. The CDR3 spans 17 residues.

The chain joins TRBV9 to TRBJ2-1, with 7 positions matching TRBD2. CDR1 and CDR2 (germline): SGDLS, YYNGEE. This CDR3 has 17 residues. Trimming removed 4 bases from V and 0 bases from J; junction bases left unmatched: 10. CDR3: CASSIPQRGSSYNEQFF. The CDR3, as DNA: TGTGCCAGCAGCATCCCTCAGCGGGGTAGCTCCTACAATGAGCAGTTCTTC.

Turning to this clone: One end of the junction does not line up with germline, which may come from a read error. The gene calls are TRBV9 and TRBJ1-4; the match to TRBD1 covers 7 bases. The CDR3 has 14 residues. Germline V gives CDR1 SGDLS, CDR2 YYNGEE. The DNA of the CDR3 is TGTGCCAGCAGCGTAGCTCAGGTGGGGGCACCCAGGGGGTTT. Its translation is CASSVAQVGAPRGF.

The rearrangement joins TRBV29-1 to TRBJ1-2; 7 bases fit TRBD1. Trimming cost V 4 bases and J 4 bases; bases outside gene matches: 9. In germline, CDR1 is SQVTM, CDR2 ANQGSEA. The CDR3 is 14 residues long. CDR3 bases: TGCAGCGTTGCCCGGGACAGATCGCTCTATGGCTACACCTTC. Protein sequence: CSVARDRSLYGYTF.

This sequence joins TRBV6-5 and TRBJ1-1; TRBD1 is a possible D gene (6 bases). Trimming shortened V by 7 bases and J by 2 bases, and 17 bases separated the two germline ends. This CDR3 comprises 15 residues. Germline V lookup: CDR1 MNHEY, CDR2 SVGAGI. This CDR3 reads CASNNGGAANTEAFF. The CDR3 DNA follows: TGTGCCAGCAATAACGGGGGGGCTGCCAACACTGAAGCTTTCTTT.